The 32 T cell receptor beta chains presented below share a single source sample, sequenced in a study of shared clonotypes between healthy human individuals. Naive CD8 cells were CD45RO-negative, positively selected for CCR7, excluding terminally differentiated effector memory CD45RA+ cells. The table came from immunoSEQ multiplex PCR; TCRdb's copy has only in-frame clones and leaves some out. The table shows 600,000 or so clones, with nearly 98% occurring only once. The sequencing sample was made of naive CD8+ T cells sorted from blood. The origin of the receptors is a man aged 25-45 years in good health.

On this clone: Distinct nucleotide sequences in the sample also encode this CDR3. The chain is built from TRBV27 and TRBJ1-5; the match to TRBD1 covers 7 bases. J gave up 0 bases and V 5 bases, and 4 bases lay outside the gene matches. Looked up from germline, CDR1 is MNHEY and CDR2 is SMNVEV (reference sequence). The CDR3 is made up of 15 amino acids. CDR3 protein: CASSPGTVSNQPQHF. The CDR3 region has the DNA TGTGCCAGCAGTCCCGGGACAGTTAGCAATCAGCCCCAGCATTTT.

This clone was counted a single time. The chain has TRBV15 and TRBJ2-7, with TRBD2 identical over 8 bases. This CDR3 is built from 16 residues. CDR1 LNHNV and CDR2 YYDKDF come from the germline V gene (reference sequence). V dropped 0 bases and J dropped 2; count of bases not matched to a gene: 6. CDR3 nucleotides: TGTGCCACCAGCAGAGATGGAGCAGCGGGAGCCTACGAGCAGTACTTC. Protein sequence: CATSRDGAAGAYEQYF.

CDR3 in DNA: TGCGCCAGCAGCCAAGATGACGTAGCCATACTCACCGGGGAGCTGTTTTTT. This codes for CASSQDDVAILTGELFF. This chain connects TRBV4-3 to TRBJ2-2, with no clear D. This CDR3 has 17 amino acids. Trimming took off 0 bases at V and 4 bases at J, with 15 bases between the two ends. Germline CDR1 is LGHNA and CDR2 is YSLEER.

The chain employs TRBV29-1 and TRBJ2-7; D gene ambiguous. Germline-derived CDR1 and CDR2 are SQVTM and ANQGSEA. Trimming removed 4 bases at V and 0 bases at J, with 7 bases between. This CDR3 is 12 amino acids long. The CDR3: CSVALSSYEQYF. The CDR3 DNA follows: TGCAGCGTTGCCCTGAGCTCCTACGAGCAGTACTTC.

The rearrangement uses TRBV27 and TRBJ2-3; 11 bases fit TRBD1. This CDR3 region has 17 residues. From germline, CDR1 is MNHEY and CDR2 SMNVEV (reference sequence). V was clipped by 1 base and J by 0 bases; unmatched bases: 3. The CDR3 DNA sequence: TGTGCCAGCAGTTTATGGACAGGGGGCGCGAGCACAGATACGCAGTATTTT. Its protein is CASSLWTGGASTDTQYF.

The chain links TRBV29-1 to TRBJ2-7; 11 bases line up with TRBD2. Per the germline V gene, CDR1 is SQVTM and CDR2 is ANQGSEA. This CDR3 region has 15 residues. The ends lost 1 base at V and 3 bases at J; junction bases unmatched: 5. Here the CDR3 reads CSVEAPGLAVYEQYF. DNA of the CDR3: TGCAGCGTTGAAGCTCCGGGACTAGCGGTCTACGAGCAGTACTTC.

The J gene is TRBJ2-7, the V gene TRBV7-2, with 7 bases matching TRBD2. CDR1 is SGHTA, CDR2 FQGNSA, per germline. The ends lost 5 bases at V and 7 bases at J; junction bases unmatched: 14. This CDR3 spans 15 amino acids. The CDR3 reads CASSLASSGVYEQYF. In DNA, the CDR3 is TGTGCCAGCAGCCTGGCGTCTAGCGGTGTCTATGAGCAGTACTTC.

The gene calls are TRBV19 and TRBJ2-1, with 7 bases matching TRBD2. V dropped 9 bases and J dropped 9; count of bases not matched to a gene: 2. This CDR3 is built from 10 residues. In germline, CDR1 is LNHDA, CDR2 SQIVND (reference sequence). The CDR3 DNA reads TGTGCCAGCGGACTAGGTGAGCAGTTCTTC. Amino acid sequence: CASGLGEQFF.

CDR3 nucleotides: TGCGCCAGCAGCTTGCGACAGGCCCTGAACACTGAAGCTTTCTTT. Protein sequence: CASSLRQALNTEAFF. This chain uses TRBV5-1 with TRBJ1-1, with D tentatively TRBD1 (6 bases). The germline V gene encodes CDR1 SGHRS and CDR2 YFSETQ. CDR3 length: 15 residues. Trimming removed 1 base at V and 0 bases at J, with 10 bases between.

This clone was seen only once. The chain links TRBV6-5 to TRBJ1-4; possibly TRBD1 for D (6 bases). The CDR3 is 15 amino acids. The germline V and J ends were trimmed by 2 bases and 4 bases, with 11 bases remaining between them. Germline lookup yields CDR1 MNHEY and CDR2 SVGAGI. The CDR3 here is CASSYLQGLNEKLFF. The CDR3 DNA is TGTGCCAGCAGTTACCTACAGGGCCTTAATGAAAAACTGTTTTTT.

The chain combines TRBV7-2 with TRBJ2-3; D gene unclear. The CDR3 consists of 13 residues. Germline lookup yields CDR1 SGHTA and CDR2 FQGNSA. The V gene lost 5 bases and the J gene lost 2 bases, with 8 bases spanning the gap. CDR3 loop: CASSRVVTDTQYF. CDR3 coding DNA: TGTGCCAGCAGCCGGGTAGTCACAGATACGCAGTATTTT.

The chain combines TRBV12-5 with TRBJ1-1; D is unclear. V was pared by 0 bases and J by 5 bases, with 7 bases between. The CDR3 runs to 13 residues. The V gene's germline CDR1 is LGHNT and CDR2 FRNRAP. CDR3 DNA: TGTGCTAGTGGTTTGGTCGGTAGGACTGAAGCTTTCTTT. Protein product: CASGLVGRTEAFF.

A single count supports this clone. This rearrangement joins TRBV10-3 to TRBJ2-1; D is unclear. V lost 3 bases to trimming and J lost 4 bases, with 16 bases between them. Germline V gene data show CDR1 as ENHRY and CDR2 as SYGVKD. The CDR3 has 16 amino acids. The CDR3 DNA follows: TGTGCCATCAGTGATATAAACCGGGCGGAATACAATGAGCAGTTCTTC. Amino acid sequence: CAISDINRAEYNEQFF.

CDR3 in DNA: TGTGCCAGCAGCTTGACAGGGGCCACTGAAGCTTTCTTT. It codes for CASSLTGATEAFF. V is TRBV5-4 and J is TRBJ1-1; 7 bases map to TRBD1. The CDR3 totals 13 residues. With V trimmed by 1 base and J by 4 bases, 1 base remained unmatched. In germline, CDR1 is SGHNT, CDR2 YYREEE (reference sequence).

The V and J genes are TRBV4-1 and TRBJ2-7; D call uncertain. The CDR3 spans 16 residues. V was shortened by 0 bases and J by 0 bases, with 12 bases between the two germline ends. The germline gives CDR1 MGHRA, CDR2 YSYEKL. CDR3 in amino acids: CASSQDIARPSYEQYF. The CDR3 DNA reads TGCGCCAGCAGCCAAGATATAGCCCGGCCCTCCTACGAGCAGTACTTC.

This chain joins TRBV20-1 and TRBJ2-7; D unclear. The CDR3 covers 11 residues. CDR1 is DFQATT and CDR2 is SNEGSKA in the germline V gene (reference sequence). V lost 0 bases and J lost 6, with 6 bases in between. CDR3 nucleotide sequence: TGCAGTGCTAGAGAAACCGGCGAGCAGTACTTC. As protein: CSARETGEQYF.

The genes are TRBV6-5 and TRBJ2-6, with D uncertain. The CDR3 runs to 14 residues. V lost 7 bases and J lost 1, with 8 bases in between. CDR1 and CDR2 (germline): MNHEY, SVGAGI. CDR3 bases: TGTGCCAGCACGCTTCGGTCTGGGGCCAACGTCCTGACTTTC. Translated, it gives CASTLRSGANVLTF.

The V and J genes are TRBV11-2 and TRBJ2-2; D not certain. V lost 4 bases to trimming and J lost 6 bases, with 12 bases between them. The germline gives CDR1 SGHAT, CDR2 FQNNGV. The CDR3 extends over 14 amino acids. CDR3 sequence: CASSSPFPSGELFF. The CDR3 DNA sequence: TGTGCCAGCAGCTCCCCATTTCCCTCCGGGGAGCTGTTTTTT.

The genes are TRBV7-9 and TRBJ1-4; maybe TRBD1 (5 bases). V lost 5 bases and J 11 bases, leaving 24 bases between the germline ends. This CDR3 is 16 amino acids long. Germline assignment: CDR1 SEHNR and CDR2 FQNEAQ (reference sequence). The CDR3 is CASSPAGGLTRDKLFF. The CDR3 bases are TGTGCCAGCAGCCCCGCGGGAGGACTGACGCGGGACAAACTGTTTTTT. Full variable domain (remainder filled in from reference TRBV7-9 and TRBJ1-4): DTGVSQNPRHKITKRGQNVTFRCDPISEHNRLYWYRQTLGQGPEFLTYFQNEAQLEKSRLLSDRFSAERPKGSFSTLEIQRTEQGDSAMYLCASSPAGGLTRDKLFFGSGTQLSVL.

The rearrangement uses TRBV7-9 and TRBJ2-4; D ambiguous. V was shortened by 5 bases and J by 9 bases, with 17 bases between the two germline ends. CDR3 length equals 14 residues. Germline CDR1 is SEHNR and CDR2 is FQNEAQ (reference sequence). CDR3 loop: CASSPRFSDGIQYF. The CDR3 nucleotides are TGTGCCAGCAGCCCCCGCTTCTCGGACGGCATTCAGTACTTC.

The chain carries TRBV27 and TRBJ1-5; D unresolved. The ends were cut back, 5 bases at V and 3 bases at J, with 11 bases in the middle. The CDR3 is 14 residues long. Per the germline V gene, CDR1 is MNHEY and CDR2 is SMNVEV (reference sequence). CDR3 DNA: TGTGCCAGCAGTCTGCGACCGATCAATCAGCCCCAGCATTTT. Its protein product is CASSLRPINQPQHF.

The gene calls are TRBV29-1 and TRBJ2-5, with 8 positions matching TRBD1. The CDR3 sequence is 13 residues long. From germline, CDR1 is SQVTM and CDR2 ANQGSEA. V gave up 6 bases and J gave up 5 bases; unmatched junction bases: 8. The chain's CDR3 is CSVHRQGSETQYF. Written as DNA, the CDR3 is TGCAGCGTCCATAGACAGGGGAGTGAGACCCAGTACTTC.

This chain links TRBV18 with TRBJ2-7; D is unresolved. The CDR3 has 14 residues. V gave up 3 bases and J gave up 5 bases, with 14 bases separating them. The germline V gene encodes CDR1 KGHSH and CDR2 LQKENI. This chain's CDR3 is CASSPLLVPDEQYF. The CDR3 region has the DNA TGTGCCAGCTCACCTTTGCTTGTACCTGACGAGCAGTACTTC.

CDR3: CASSPSGRNEQFF. As DNA, the CDR3 is TGTGCCAGCAGTCCTAGCGGGAGGAATGAGCAGTTCTTC. J is TRBJ2-1 and V is TRBV27, with 11 bases identical to TRBD2. CDR3 size: 13 residues. The germline V gene has CDR1 MNHEY and CDR2 SMNVEV (reference sequence). V lost 5 bases to trimming and J lost 7 bases; unmatched junction nucleotides: 1.

The V call is TRBV5-1, the J call TRBJ2-3; 9 bases align to TRBD1. CDR3 length: 15 amino acids. Trimming at V came to 2 bases and at J to 1 base, leaving 2 bases not matched to a gene. Germline V gives CDR1 SGHRS, CDR2 YFSETQ. The CDR3 DNA sequence: TGCGCCAGCAGCTTACAGGGGGCTGGCACAGATACGCAGTATTTT. This encodes CASSLQGAGTDTQYF.

The chain has TRBV7-3 and TRBJ2-1; 8 bases match TRBD2. CDR3 length: 15 amino acids. The V and J ends lost 5 bases and 6 bases, in that order; junction bases with no gene match: 9. Germline V gene lookup returns CDR1 SGHTA and CDR2 FQGTGA. CDR3 nucleotide sequence: TGTGCCAGCAGCCGAGCGGGAGAGGGGTCCAATGAGCAGTTCTTC. Amino acid sequence: CASSRAGEGSNEQFF. Complete variable domain (other parts from reference TRBV7-3 and TRBJ2-1): GAGVSQTPSNKVTEKGKYVELRCDPISGHTALYWYRQSLGQGPEFLIYFQGTGAADDSGLPNDRFFAVRPEGSVSTLKIQRTERGDSAVYLCASSRAGEGSNEQFFGPGTRLTVL.

The CDR3 loop is CASSLLYTGDHEQYF. The CDR3 nucleotides are TGTGCCAGCAGTCTCCTTTACACAGGGGACCACGAGCAGTACTTC. The chain joins TRBV6-5 to TRBJ2-7; 7 bases line up with TRBD1. The CDR3 extends over 15 amino acids. V shed 5 bases, J shed 5 bases, and the junction held 12 bases outside the gene matches. Germline-derived CDR1 and CDR2 are MNHEY and SVGAGI.

The rearrangement links TRBV10-1 to TRBJ2-3, with D possibly being TRBD2 (6 bases). Trimming took 3 bases from V and 3 from J, leaving 13 bases between them. Looked up from germline, CDR1 is WNHNN and CDR2 is SYGVQD (reference sequence). There are 15 residues in the CDR3. Here the CDR3 reads CASSDLQEGTDTQYF. CDR3 nucleotides: TGCGCCAGCAGTGATTTGCAGGAGGGGACAGATACGCAGTATTTT.

The V call is TRBV29-1, the J call TRBJ2-5; D unresolved. Germline values: CDR1 SQVTM, CDR2 ANQGSEA. Deletions cut 3 bases from V and 5 bases from J, with 4 bases between. This CDR3 has 10 amino acids. The CDR3 DNA is TGCAGCGTTGACTCGGAGACCCAGTACTTC. Translation gives CSVDSETQYF.

V gene TRBV5-4 combines with J gene TRBJ2-2, with D perhaps TRBD1 (5 bases). V lost 3 bases and J 6 bases, leaving 15 bases between the germline ends. Germline CDR1 and CDR2: SGHNT and YYREEE (reference sequence). The CDR3 consists of 15 residues. CDR3 DNA: TGTGCCAGCAGCTCGCAGGGTGGGTACGCCGGGGAGCTGTTTTTT. Its translation is CASSSQGGYAGELFF.

The genes are TRBV28 and TRBJ1-1; D uncertain. CDR1 MDHEN and CDR2 SYDVKM come from the germline V gene. Deletions cut 4 bases from V and 0 bases from J, with 12 bases between. This CDR3 has 15 residues. CDR3: CASSSGGGLNTEAFF. The CDR3 DNA reads as TGTGCCAGCAGTTCCGGAGGAGGGTTGAACACTGAAGCTTTCTTT.

The chain employs TRBV4-1 and TRBJ2-5, with unresolved D. Germline-derived CDR1 and CDR2 are MGHRA and YSYEKL. V was shortened by 3 bases and J by 2 bases, with 13 bases between the two germline ends. The CDR3 is made up of 15 amino acids. CDR3 coding DNA: TGCGCCAGCAGCCACCCCCACAACGCGCAAGAGACCCAGTACTTC. This encodes CASSHPHNAQETQYF.